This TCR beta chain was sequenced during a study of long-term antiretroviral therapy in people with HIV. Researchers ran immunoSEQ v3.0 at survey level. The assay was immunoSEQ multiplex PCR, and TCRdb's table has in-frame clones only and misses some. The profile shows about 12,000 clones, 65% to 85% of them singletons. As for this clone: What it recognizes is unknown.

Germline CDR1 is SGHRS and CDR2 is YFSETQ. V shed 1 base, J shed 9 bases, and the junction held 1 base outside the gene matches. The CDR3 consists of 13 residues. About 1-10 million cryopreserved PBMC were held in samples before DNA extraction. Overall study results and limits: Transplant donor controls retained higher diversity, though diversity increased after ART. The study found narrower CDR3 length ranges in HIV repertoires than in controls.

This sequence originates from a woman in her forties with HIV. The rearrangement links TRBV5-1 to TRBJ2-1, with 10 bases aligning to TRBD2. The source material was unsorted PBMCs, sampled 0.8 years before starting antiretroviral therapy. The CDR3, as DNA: TGCGCCAGCAGCTTGAGCGGGAGGGCTGAGCAGTTCTTC. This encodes CASSLSGRAEQFF.